What follows is one T cell receptor beta chain and its context. It lacks a known antigen. The sample belongs to a study of T cells expressing NK-cell markers (TCRdb year 2020). For context, the study as a whole: Seven to nine donors provided sorted CD3+CD56+NKG2C+, CD3+CD56+NKG2C- and CD3+CD56-NKG2C+ T-cell subsets, whose TCR beta-chain repertoires were profiled. Among the eight sequenced donors, only one was HCMV-seronegative, while the other seven were HCMV-seropositive. The study sequenced eight donors, all healthy volunteers chosen at random: three men and five women. Sequencing of the libraries produced 2 x 150 bp reads on Illumina HiSeq 2000/2500, MiSeq or NextSeq.

A commercial ELISA kit detecting HCMV-specific IgG in serum was used to determine HCMV serostatus. Ficoll density gradient centrifugation was used to isolate peripheral blood mononuclear cells from blood. Data came from an Illumina HiSeq 2000. TCR beta cDNA libraries were made by 5'RACE template switching that added a universal primer site and unique molecular identifiers. Priming for cDNA synthesis came from the TCR beta constant segment, and two successive PCR amplification steps followed. The paper's data handling went like this. MIGEC was used to demultiplex reads and group the reads by UMI, and MiTCR was used to assemble and quantify clonotypes. To exclude erroneous sequences, any TCR cDNA sequence not supported by at least two reads was discarded. The tcR package was used for downstream repertoire analysis, with clonotypes matched between fractions based on CDR3 nucleotide sequence plus V segment. VDJmatch was used to annotate antigen specificity against VDJdb, with one amino acid substitution in CDR3 allowed. TCRdb reprocessed the reads, and each CDR3 protein sequence is entered once, without DNA. For this entry, the V and J calls and clone size follow TCRdb and not the study's own pipeline. The sample's records list 500,000 or so distinct CDR3 sequences. Together, the top ten hold around 3.3% of the sample.

Overall results and qualifications from the work: In six donors, the dominant CD3+CD56+NKG2C+ clonotypes were found to rank among the top 10 CD8+ clonotypes and to make up about 1.0-8% of CD8+ T cells. Those dominant clonotypes were again the most abundant among CD3+CD56-NKG2C+ cells in a handful of donors, at about 25-60.1%. Whether the expanded NKG2C-expressing T cell clones were specific for HCMV antigens was left unclear.

The CDR3 holds 15 amino acids from the cysteine to the phenylalanine. No DNA sequence is on record. CDR1 SGHRS and CDR2 YFSETQ are derived from the germline V gene. The TCR sequence derives from a man between 18 and 29 years old in good health. Donor details come from another sample of the same person, matched by shared clones. This sequence uses TRBV5-1 and TRBJ2-1; TCRdb reports TRBD2, a call that lacks DNA to check it against. The sequencing input was blood T cells: a sorted CD56 or NKG2C T cell subset, CD4+ or CD8+ T cells, or bulk PBMC T cells (not recorded which). The encoded CDR3 is CASSLALGDGDEQFF.